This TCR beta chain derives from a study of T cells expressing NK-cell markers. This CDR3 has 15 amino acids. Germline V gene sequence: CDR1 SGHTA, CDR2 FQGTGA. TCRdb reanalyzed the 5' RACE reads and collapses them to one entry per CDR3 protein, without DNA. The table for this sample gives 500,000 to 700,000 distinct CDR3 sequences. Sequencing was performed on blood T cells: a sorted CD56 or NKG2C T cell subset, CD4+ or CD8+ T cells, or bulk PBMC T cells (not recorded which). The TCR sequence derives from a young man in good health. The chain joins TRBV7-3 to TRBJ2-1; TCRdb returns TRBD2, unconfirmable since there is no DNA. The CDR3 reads CASSRIAGVYNEQFF.